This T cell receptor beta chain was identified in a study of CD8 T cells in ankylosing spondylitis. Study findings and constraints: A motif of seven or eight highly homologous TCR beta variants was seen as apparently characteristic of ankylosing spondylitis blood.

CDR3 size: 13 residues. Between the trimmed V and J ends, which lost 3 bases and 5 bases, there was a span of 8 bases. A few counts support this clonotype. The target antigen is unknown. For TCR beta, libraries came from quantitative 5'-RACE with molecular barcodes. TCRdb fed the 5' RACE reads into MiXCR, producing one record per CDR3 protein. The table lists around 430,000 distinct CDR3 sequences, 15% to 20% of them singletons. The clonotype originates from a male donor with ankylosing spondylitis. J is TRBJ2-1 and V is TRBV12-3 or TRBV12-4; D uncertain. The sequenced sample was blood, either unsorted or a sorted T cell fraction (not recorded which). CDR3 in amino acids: CASSFSLNNEQFF. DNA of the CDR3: TGTGCCAGCAGTTTTAGTTTGAACAATGAGCAGTTCTTC.